Listed below are T cell receptor beta chains from one sample, sequenced in a study of cytomegalovirus exposure and HLA in healthy donors. Using immunoSEQ multiplex PCR, the repertoire was profiled, and TCRdb retains in-frame clones only, with some absent. The sample has roughly 100,000 clones; over 80% are singletons. The source material was PBMCs. The receptors come from a female donor in good health and CMV-seropositive. CDR3s include the opening cysteine and the closing phenylalanine or tryptophan. Each record gives: clone size, D gene, V gene, J gene, CDR3 protein, CDR3 DNA. D genes are given only for firm matches. Some rows have no size entry. The others give once, few or many, or a class for an expanded clone.

clone_size: -; d_call: -; v_call: TRBV7-2; j_call: TRBJ1-6; cdr3_aa: CASSLDGQFLNSPLPF; cdr3_nt: TGTGCCAGCAGCTTAGATGGACAGTTCCTAAATTCACCCCTCCCCTTT
clone_size: few; d_call: -; v_call: TRBV14; j_call: TRBJ1-1; cdr3_aa: CASSQVGSLGTEAFF; cdr3_nt: TGTGCCAGCAGCCAAGTCGGGAGCCTCGGGACTGAAGCTTTCTTT
clone_size: -; d_call: TRBD1; v_call: TRBV28; j_call: TRBJ2-7; cdr3_aa: CASSPWGWDRESYEQYF; cdr3_nt: TGTGCCAGCAGTCCGTGGGGGTGGGACAGGGAGTCCTACGAGCAGTACTTC
clone_size: -; d_call: TRBD1; v_call: TRBV16; j_call: TRBJ1-1; cdr3_aa: CASSLRQGENTEAFF; cdr3_nt: TGTGCCAGCAGCCTCCGACAGGGGGAGAACACTGAAGCTTTCTTT
clone_size: -; d_call: -; v_call: TRBV4-2; j_call: TRBJ1-1; cdr3_aa: CASSPPRGTEAFF; cdr3_nt: TGTGCCAGCAGCCCCCCGCGGGGCACTGAAGCTTTCTTT
clone_size: -; d_call: TRBD1; v_call: TRBV27; j_call: TRBJ2-1; cdr3_aa: CASSTGQGDEQFF; cdr3_nt: TGTGCCAGCAGTACCGGACAGGGGGATGAGCAGTTCTTC
clone_size: -; d_call: TRBD1; v_call: TRBV28; j_call: TRBJ2-3; cdr3_aa: CASSPLRGTGIIGTDTQYF; cdr3_nt: TGTGCCAGCAGTCCCCTGAGAGGGACAGGGATCATTGGCACAGATACGCAGTATTTT
clone_size: -; d_call: TRBD2; v_call: TRBV27; j_call: TRBJ2-1; cdr3_aa: CASSGRLAGPYNEQFF; cdr3_nt: TGTGCCAGCAGTGGACGACTAGCGGGACCCTACAATGAGCAGTTCTTC
clone_size: -; d_call: -; v_call: TRBV27; j_call: TRBJ2-2; cdr3_aa: CASSSWRTTNTGELFF; cdr3_nt: TGTGCCAGCAGTTCTTGGCGTACTACGAACACCGGGGAGCTGTTTTTT
clone_size: -; d_call: -; v_call: TRBV21-1; j_call: TRBJ1-2; cdr3_aa: CANKDSYGYTF; cdr3_nt: TGTGCCAACAAGGACAGTTATGGCTACACCTTC
clone_size: -; d_call: TRBD1; v_call: TRBV19; j_call: TRBJ2-1; cdr3_aa: CASSPDREVNNEQFF; cdr3_nt: TGTGCCAGTAGTCCGGACAGGGAGGTGAATAATGAGCAGTTCTTC
clone_size: -; d_call: -; v_call: TRBV6-5; j_call: TRBJ1-1; cdr3_aa: CASSQWTTNTEAFF; cdr3_nt: TGTGCCAGCAGTCAATGGACAACGAACACTGAAGCTTTCTTT
clone_size: -; d_call: -; v_call: TRBV30; j_call: TRBJ2-1; cdr3_aa: CAWSGGSYEQFF; cdr3_nt: TGTGCCTGGAGTGGAGGGAGCTATGAGCAGTTCTTC
clone_size: -; d_call: -; v_call: TRBV28; j_call: TRBJ2-1; cdr3_aa: CASSTYNEQFF; cdr3_nt: TGTGCCAGCAGTACTTATAATGAGCAGTTCTTC
clone_size: few; d_call: TRBD1; v_call: TRBV28; j_call: TRBJ2-5; cdr3_aa: CASSSPQGALQETQYF; cdr3_nt: TGTGCCAGCAGTTCTCCACAGGGGGCTCTCCAAGAGACCCAGTACTTC
clone_size: -; d_call: TRBD1; v_call: TRBV27; j_call: TRBJ2-7; cdr3_aa: CASSPQGALTYEQYF; cdr3_nt: TGTGCCAGCAGTCCTCAGGGGGCCCTCACCTACGAGCAGTACTTC
clone_size: once; d_call: -; v_call: TRBV7-9; j_call: TRBJ2-7; cdr3_aa: CASSQGLSGYEQYF; cdr3_nt: TGTGCCAGCAGCCAGGGACTTAGCGGCTACGAGCAGTACTTC
clone_size: once; d_call: TRBD2; v_call: TRBV5-5; j_call: TRBJ2-5; cdr3_aa: CASSFGSGGKETQYF; cdr3_nt: TGTGCCAGCAGCTTCGGAAGCGGGGGTAAAGAGACCCAGTACTTC
clone_size: -; d_call: -; v_call: TRBV4-2; j_call: TRBJ1-2; cdr3_aa: CASSQRGTSPNYGYTF; cdr3_nt: TGTGCCAGCAGCCAAAGGGGCACGTCCCCTAACTATGGCTACACCTTC
clone_size: few; d_call: -; v_call: TRBV9; j_call: TRBJ2-1; cdr3_aa: CASSPGGLASSYNEQFF; cdr3_nt: TGTGCCAGCAGCCCAGGGGGTCTAGCGAGTTCCTACAATGAGCAGTTCTTC
clone_size: -; d_call: -; v_call: TRBV19; j_call: TRBJ1-3; cdr3_aa: CASSDRRSGGNTIYF; cdr3_nt: TGTGCCAGTAGCGACAGACGGTCAGGTGGAAACACCATATATTTT
clone_size: -; d_call: -; v_call: TRBV5-6; j_call: TRBJ2-1; cdr3_aa: CASSLESFEQFF; cdr3_nt: TGTGCCAGCAGCTTGGAGAGTTTTGAGCAGTTCTTC
clone_size: few; d_call: TRBD2; v_call: TRBV7-9; j_call: TRBJ2-1; cdr3_aa: CASSLRGGSYNEQFF; cdr3_nt: TGTGCCAGCAGCTTACGGGGGGGGTCCTACAATGAGCAGTTCTTC
clone_size: -; d_call: -; v_call: TRBV5-1; j_call: TRBJ2-1; cdr3_aa: CASSRDPGSNEQFF; cdr3_nt: TGCGCCAGCAGCCGCGATCCAGGGTCCAATGAGCAGTTCTTC